This T cell receptor beta chain came from a study of control samples from healthy donors and cancer patients. This CDR3 spans 14 amino acids. The ends lost 6 bases at V and 5 bases at J; junction bases unmatched: 8. CDR1 is ENHRY, CDR2 SYGVKD, per germline. TCRdb's table, derived via immunoSEQ multiplex PCR, lists solely in-frame clones and lacks some. The table has 13,000 to 15,000 clones, approximately 80% seen once. This TCR derives from a female donor with lung cancer. The sequencing sample was made of formalin-fixed, paraffin-embedded tissue. The genes are TRBV10-3 and TRBJ2-5, with 8 nucleotides matching TRBD2. The CDR3 protein is CAIRRSGSGETQYF. CDR3 DNA sequence: TGTGCCATCAGAAGAAGCGGGAGTGGGGAGACCCAGTACTTC.